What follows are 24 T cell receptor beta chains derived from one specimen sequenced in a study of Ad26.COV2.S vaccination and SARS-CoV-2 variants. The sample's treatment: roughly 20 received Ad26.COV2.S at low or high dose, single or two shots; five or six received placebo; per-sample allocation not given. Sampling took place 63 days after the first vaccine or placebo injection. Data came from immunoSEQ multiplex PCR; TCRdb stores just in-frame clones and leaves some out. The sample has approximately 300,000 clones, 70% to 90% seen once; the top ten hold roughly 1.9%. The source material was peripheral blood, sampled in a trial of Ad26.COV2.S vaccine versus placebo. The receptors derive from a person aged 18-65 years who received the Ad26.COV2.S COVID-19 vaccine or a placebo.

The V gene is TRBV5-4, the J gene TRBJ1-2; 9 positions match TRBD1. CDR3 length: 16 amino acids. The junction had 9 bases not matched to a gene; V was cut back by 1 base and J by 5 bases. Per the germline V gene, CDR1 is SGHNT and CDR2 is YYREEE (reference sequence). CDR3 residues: CASSLTATGGAYGYTF. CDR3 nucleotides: TGTGCCAGCAGCTTGACGGCAACAGGGGGCGCGTATGGCTACACCTTC.

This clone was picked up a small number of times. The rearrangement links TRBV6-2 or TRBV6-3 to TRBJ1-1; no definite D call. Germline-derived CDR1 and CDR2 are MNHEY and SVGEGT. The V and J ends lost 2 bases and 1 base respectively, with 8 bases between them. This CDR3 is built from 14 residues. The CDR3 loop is CASSYAAANTEAFF. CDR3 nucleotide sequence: TGTGCCAGCAGTTACGCGGCGGCGAACACTGAAGCTTTCTTT.

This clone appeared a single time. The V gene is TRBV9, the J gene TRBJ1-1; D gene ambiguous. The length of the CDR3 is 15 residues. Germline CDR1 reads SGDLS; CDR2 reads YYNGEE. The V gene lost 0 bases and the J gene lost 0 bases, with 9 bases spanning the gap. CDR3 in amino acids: CASSVDMGMNTEAFF. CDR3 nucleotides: TGTGCCAGCAGCGTAGATATGGGAATGAACACTGAAGCTTTCTTT.

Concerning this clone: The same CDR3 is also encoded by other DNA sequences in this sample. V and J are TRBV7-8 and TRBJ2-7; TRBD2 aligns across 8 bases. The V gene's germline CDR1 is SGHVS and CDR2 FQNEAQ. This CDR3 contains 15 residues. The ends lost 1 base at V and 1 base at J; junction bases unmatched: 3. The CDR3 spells CASSLVGGGSYEQYF. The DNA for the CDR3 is TGTGCCAGCAGCTTAGTCGGGGGGGGATCCTACGAGCAGTACTTC. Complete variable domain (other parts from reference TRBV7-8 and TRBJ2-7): GAGVSQSPRYKVAKRGQDVALRCDPISGHVSLFWYQQALGQGPEFLTYFQNEAQLDKSGLPSDRFFAERPEGSVSTLKIQRTQQEDSAVYLCASSLVGGGSYEQYFGPGTRLTVT.

The CDR3 coding sequence is TGTGCCAGCATTCTTTTGGACAGGTCTAATGAGCAGTTCTTC. Translated, it gives CASILLDRSNEQFF. V and J are TRBV2 and TRBJ2-1; 7 positions agree with TRBD1. V lost 7 bases and J lost 7; bases outside the gene matches: 10. Germline lookup yields CDR1 SNHLY and CDR2 FYNNEI. This CDR3 spans 14 amino acids.

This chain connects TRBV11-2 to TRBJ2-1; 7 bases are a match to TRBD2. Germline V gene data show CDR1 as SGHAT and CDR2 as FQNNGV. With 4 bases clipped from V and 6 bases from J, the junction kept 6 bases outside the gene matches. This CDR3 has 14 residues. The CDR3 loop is CASSSGLNTNEQFF. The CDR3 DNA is TGTGCCAGCAGCTCGGGACTAAACACCAATGAGCAGTTCTTC.

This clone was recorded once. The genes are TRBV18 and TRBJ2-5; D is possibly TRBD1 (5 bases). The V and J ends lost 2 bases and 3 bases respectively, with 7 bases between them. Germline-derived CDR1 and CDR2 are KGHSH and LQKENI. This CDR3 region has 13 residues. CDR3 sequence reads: CASSPDSKETQYF. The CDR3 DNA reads TGTGCCAGCTCACCAGACAGTAAAGAGACCCAGTACTTC.

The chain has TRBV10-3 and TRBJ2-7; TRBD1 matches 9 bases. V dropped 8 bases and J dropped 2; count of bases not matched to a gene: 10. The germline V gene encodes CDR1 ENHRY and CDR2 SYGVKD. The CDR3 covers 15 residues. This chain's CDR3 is CAIANRDRATYEQYF. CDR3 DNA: TGTGCCATCGCGAACCGGGACAGGGCAACCTACGAGCAGTACTTC.

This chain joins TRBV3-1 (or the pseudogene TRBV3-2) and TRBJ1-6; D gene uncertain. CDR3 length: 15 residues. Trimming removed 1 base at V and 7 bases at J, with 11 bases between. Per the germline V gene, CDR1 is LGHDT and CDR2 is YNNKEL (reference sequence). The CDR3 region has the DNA TGTGCCAGCAGCCAAGGGCTCGTAAGGAATTCACCCCTCCACTTT. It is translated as CASSQGLVRNSPLHF.

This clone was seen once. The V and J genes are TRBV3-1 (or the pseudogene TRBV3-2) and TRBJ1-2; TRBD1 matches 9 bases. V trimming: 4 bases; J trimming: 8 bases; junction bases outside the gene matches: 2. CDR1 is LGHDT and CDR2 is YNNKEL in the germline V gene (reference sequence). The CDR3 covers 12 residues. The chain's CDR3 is CASSPTGGGYTF. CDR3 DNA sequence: TGTGCCAGCAGCCCGACAGGGGGGGGCTACACCTTC.

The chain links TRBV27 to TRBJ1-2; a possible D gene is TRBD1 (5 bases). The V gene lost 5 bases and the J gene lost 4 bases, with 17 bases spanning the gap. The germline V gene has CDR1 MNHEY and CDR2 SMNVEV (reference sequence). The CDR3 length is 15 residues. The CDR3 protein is CASSHSLRDSYGYTF. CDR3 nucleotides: TGTGCCAGCAGTCATTCCCTCCGGGACTCCTATGGCTACACCTTC.

The CDR3 coding sequence is TGTGCCAGTAGTCACGGACAGAAGAGTAACACTGAAGCTTTCTTT. This codes for CASSHGQKSNTEAFF. V usage is TRBV19 and J usage is TRBJ1-1; the D gene is possibly TRBD1 (6 bases). This CDR3 is 15 amino acids long. Germline V gene sequence: CDR1 LNHDA, CDR2 SQIVND (reference sequence). V was pared by 5 bases and J by 2 bases, with 15 bases between. Together with reference TRBV19 and TRBJ1-1, the CDR3 gives the full variable domain: DGGITQSPKYLFRKEGQNVTLSCEQNLNHDAMYWYRQDPGQGLRLIYYSQIVNDFQKGDIAEGYSVSREKKESFPLTVTSAQKNPTAFYLCASSHGQKSNTEAFFGQGTRLTVV.

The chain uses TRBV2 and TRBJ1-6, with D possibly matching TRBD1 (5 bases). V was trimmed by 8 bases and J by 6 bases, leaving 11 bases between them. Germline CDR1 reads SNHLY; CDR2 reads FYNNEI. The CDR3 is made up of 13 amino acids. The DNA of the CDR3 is TGTGCCAGCTATGGGGCTACTAATTCACCCCTCCACTTT. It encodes CASYGATNSPLHF.

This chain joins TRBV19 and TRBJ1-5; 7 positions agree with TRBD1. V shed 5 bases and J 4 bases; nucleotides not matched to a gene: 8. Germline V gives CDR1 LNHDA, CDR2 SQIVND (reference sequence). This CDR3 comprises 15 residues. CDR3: CASSEHDRVNQPQHF. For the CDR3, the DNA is TGTGCCAGTAGTGAGCATGACAGGGTAAATCAGCCCCAGCATTTT.

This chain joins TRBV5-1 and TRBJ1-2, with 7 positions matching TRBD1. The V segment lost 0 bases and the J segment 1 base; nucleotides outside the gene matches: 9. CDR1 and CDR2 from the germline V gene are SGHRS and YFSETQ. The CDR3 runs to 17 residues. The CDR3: CASSLVGQADFNYGYTF. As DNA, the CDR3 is TGCGCCAGCAGCTTGGTAGGACAGGCCGATTTTAACTATGGCTACACCTTC.

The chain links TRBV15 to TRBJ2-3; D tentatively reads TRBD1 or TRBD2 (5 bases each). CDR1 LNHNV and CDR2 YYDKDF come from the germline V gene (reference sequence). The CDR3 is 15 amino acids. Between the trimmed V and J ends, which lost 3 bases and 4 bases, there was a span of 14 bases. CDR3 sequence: CATSSGALSSDTQYF. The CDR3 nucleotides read TGTGCCACCAGCAGCGGGGCTCTTAGTTCAGATACGCAGTATTTT.

CDR3 residues: CASSHLGLPTQYF. The CDR3 bases are TGTGCCAGCAGCCACCTGGGACTCCCGACCCAGTACTTC. The chain has TRBV3-1 (or the pseudogene TRBV3-2) and TRBJ2-5; a possible D gene is TRBD2 (6 bases). CDR1 is LGHDT, CDR2 YNNKEL, per germline (reference sequence). Trimming removed 3 bases from V and 7 bases from J, with 12 bases in between. The CDR3 has 13 residues.

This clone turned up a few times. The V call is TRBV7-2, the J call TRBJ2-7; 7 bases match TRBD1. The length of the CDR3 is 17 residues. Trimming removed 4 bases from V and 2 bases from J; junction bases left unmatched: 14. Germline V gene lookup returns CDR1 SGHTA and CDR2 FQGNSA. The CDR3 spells CASSSYSGTVRTYEQYF. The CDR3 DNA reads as TGTGCCAGCAGCTCGTACTCCGGGACAGTTCGCACCTACGAGCAGTACTTC.

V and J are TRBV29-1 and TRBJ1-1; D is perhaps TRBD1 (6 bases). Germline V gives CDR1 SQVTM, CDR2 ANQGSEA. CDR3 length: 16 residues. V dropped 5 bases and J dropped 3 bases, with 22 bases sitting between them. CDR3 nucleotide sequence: TGCAGCGTTCCCGGGGGCATGGGCGGGGGGTACACTGAAGCTTTCTTT. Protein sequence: CSVPGGMGGGYTEAFF.

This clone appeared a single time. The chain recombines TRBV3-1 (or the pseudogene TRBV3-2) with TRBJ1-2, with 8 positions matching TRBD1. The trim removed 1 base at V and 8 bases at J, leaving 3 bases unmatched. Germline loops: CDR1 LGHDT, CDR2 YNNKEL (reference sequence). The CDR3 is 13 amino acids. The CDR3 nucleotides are TGTGCCAGCAGCCAAGGACAGGGGAGAGGCTACACCTTC. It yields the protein CASSQGQGRGYTF.

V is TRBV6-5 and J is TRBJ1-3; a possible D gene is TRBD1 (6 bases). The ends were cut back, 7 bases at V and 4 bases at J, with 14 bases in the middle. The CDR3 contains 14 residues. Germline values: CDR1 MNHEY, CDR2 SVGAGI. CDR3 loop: CASTKGGSGNTIYF. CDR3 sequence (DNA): TGTGCCAGCACCAAGGGGGGGTCCGGAAACACCATATATTTT.

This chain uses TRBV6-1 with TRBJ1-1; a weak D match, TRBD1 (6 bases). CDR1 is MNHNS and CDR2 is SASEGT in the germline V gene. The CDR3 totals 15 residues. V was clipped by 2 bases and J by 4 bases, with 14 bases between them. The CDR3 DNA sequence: TGTGCCAGCAGTGAACATGGCAGGGGAGGCACTGAAGCTTTCTTT. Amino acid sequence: CASSEHGRGGTEAFF.

The CDR3 reads CASSPGSAGFYGYTF. DNA for the CDR3: TGCGCCAGCAGCCCGGGCTCGGCAGGTTTCTATGGCTACACCTTC. The chain links TRBV5-1 to TRBJ1-2; D is unresolved. The CDR3 runs 15 residues. CDR1 is SGHRS, CDR2 YFSETQ, per germline. V was shortened by 4 bases and J by 4 bases, with 17 bases between the two germline ends.

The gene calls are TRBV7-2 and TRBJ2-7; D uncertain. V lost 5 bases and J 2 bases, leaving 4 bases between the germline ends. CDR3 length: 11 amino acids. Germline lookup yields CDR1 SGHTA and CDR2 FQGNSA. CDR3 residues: CASSATYEQYF. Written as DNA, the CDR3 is TGTGCCAGCAGCGCTACCTACGAGCAGTACTTC.